This T cell receptor beta chain appears in the sequencing data of a study of shared clonotypes between healthy human individuals. Study-wide results and caveats: Some clonotypes were shared by all four sorted-subset donors, while others were not shared. The non-shared ones had lower generation probabilities than the shared ones.

CDR1 SGHTA and CDR2 FQGNSA come from the germline V gene. V gave up 6 bases and J gave up 0 bases, with 9 bases separating them. The CDR3 length is 14 residues. Worth noting for this clone: Its antigen is still unknown.

Produced via immunoSEQ multiplex PCR; TCRdb's table is partial and in-frame only. The sample has roughly 1,100,000 clones, approximately 68% seen once. This TCR was sampled from a young man in good health. V gene TRBV7-2 combines with J gene TRBJ2-4; no reliable D call. The sample comprised memory CD4+ T cells sorted from blood. Subset here: CD45RA-negative fraction. For the CDR3, the DNA is TGTGCCAGCAGGGAAGGGATAGCCAAAAACATTCAGTACTTC. This codes for CASREGIAKNIQYF.